This T cell receptor (beta chain) was recorded in a study of blood T cell repertoires in COVID-19. Looking at the study overall: Sites across the United States, Italy and Spain contributed samples from acute and convalescent COVID-19. The cDNA or gDNA used as material had been derived from T cells, B-cell-depleted T cells, or PBMCs.

Original analysis: Estimates of nucleated cell counts were drawn from the amplification of reference gene primers. Sequencing used immunoSEQ multiplex PCR; TCRdb keeps in-frame clones, though not all of them. From that table come the V and J calls and clone size; the DNA was used to work out D and trimming. The table has under 200,000 clones, 85% seen once. This CDR3 is built from 16 residues. With 5 bases clipped from V and 4 bases from J, the junction kept 8 bases outside the gene matches. The V gene's germline CDR1 is SGHDN and CDR2 FVKESK. This receptor was identified in an elderly woman with acute or convalescent COVID-19. The chain carries TRBV14 and TRBJ2-5; 12 nucleotides agree with TRBD2. The sequenced material came from peripheral blood. The CDR3: CASSVLGGLAGETQYF. The CDR3 bases are TGTGCCAGCAGCGTTCTGGGGGGACTAGCGGGAGAGACCCAGTACTTC.